This record concerns one T cell receptor (beta chain) sequence. The data were obtained in a study of blood T cell repertoires in COVID-19. About the study: Donors in the United States, Italy and Spain gave samples during acute or convalescent COVID-19.

Sequenced by immunoSEQ multiplex PCR; TCRdb stores in-frame clones only, minus some. The sample includes some 300,000 clones, nearly 90% of them seen just once. V was shortened by 1 base and J by 4 bases, with 15 bases between the two germline ends. Germline V gene sequence: CDR1 SGHRS, CDR2 YFSETQ. This CDR3 has 17 residues. This chain connects TRBV5-1 to TRBJ1-6, with D perhaps matching TRBD1 (5 bases). This sequence originates from a woman between 50 and 59 years old who had been exposed to COVID-19. Sequenced material: PBMCs or T cells enriched from blood (not recorded which). The CDR3 spells CASSLHSATDYNSPLHF. The DNA for the CDR3 is TGCGCCAGCAGCTTGCATTCGGCGACAGATTATAATTCACCCCTCCACTTT.